This T cell receptor (beta chain) was recovered during a study of blood T cell repertoires in COVID-19. Study in general: T cells, B-cell-depleted T cells, or PBMCs provided the cDNA or gDNA that served as material.

With respect to this clone: One junction end disagrees with the germline gene, perhaps due to a read error.

Sequencing used immunoSEQ multiplex PCR; TCRdb keeps in-frame clones, though not all of them. The sample contains some 340,000 clones, more than 90% of which appear only once. CDR3 length: 11 amino acids. The germline gives CDR1 MNHEY, CDR2 SVGAGI. This chain connects TRBV6-5 to TRBJ2-3; 10 nucleotides line up with TRBD2. The sequence was collected from a young woman who had been exposed to COVID-19. Sequencing was carried out using PBMCs or T cells enriched from blood (not recorded which). CDR3 bases: TGTGCCAGCTCGGCCGGGACTAGCGTTTTCTTT. Amino acids: CASSAGTSVFF.